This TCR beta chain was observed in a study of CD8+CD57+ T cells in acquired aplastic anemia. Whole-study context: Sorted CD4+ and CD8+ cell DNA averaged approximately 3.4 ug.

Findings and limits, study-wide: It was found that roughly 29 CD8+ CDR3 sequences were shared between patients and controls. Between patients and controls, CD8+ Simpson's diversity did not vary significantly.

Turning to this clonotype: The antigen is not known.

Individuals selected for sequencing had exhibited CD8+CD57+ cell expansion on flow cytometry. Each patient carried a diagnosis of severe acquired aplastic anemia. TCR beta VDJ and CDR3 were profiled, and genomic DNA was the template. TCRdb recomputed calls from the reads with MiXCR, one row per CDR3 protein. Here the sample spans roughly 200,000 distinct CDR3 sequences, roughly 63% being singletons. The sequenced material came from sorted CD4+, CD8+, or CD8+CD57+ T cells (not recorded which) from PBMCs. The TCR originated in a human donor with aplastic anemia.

Here the CDR3 reads CSVGLGRSGEQYF. CDR3 in DNA: TGCAGCGTTGGGTTGGGCCGTTCTGGCGAGCAGTACTTC. The chain employs TRBV29-1 and TRBJ2-7, with D uncertain. The V end lost 4 bases, the J end lost 6 bases, and 16 bases lay between the germline ends. The CDR3 has 13 residues. The germline CDR1 and CDR2 sequences are SQVTM and ANQGSEA.